Sequencing of this T cell receptor beta chain was carried out in a study of regulatory T cells in long-lasting Graves disease. Whole-study findings and limits: It was possible that the small sample size reduced accuracy.

The time point here: newly diagnosed GD, antithyroid drugs for less than 3 months. RNA isolated from PBMCs was used to make the TCR library. In building TCR beta libraries, iRepertoire HTBI primers were used together with Arm-PCR of CDR3 regions. TCRdb passed the multiplex PCR reads through MiXCR, listing each CDR3 protein once. The table includes roughly 440,000 distinct CDR3 sequences, about a sixth detected once. This clonotype was counted at least ten times. Its antigen is currently unknown. Trimming cost V 6 bases and J 6 bases; bases outside gene matches: 5. The CDR3 covers 13 residues. In germline, CDR1 is SNHLY, CDR2 FYNNEI. This same sample was also part of a study on T cells in Graves' hyperthyroidism and ophthalmopathy. As reported in that work: During a first-round RT-PCR of the TCR CDR3, the HTBI primer set was used.

The chain has TRBV2 and TRBJ2-7; 10 nucleotides line up with TRBD1. Sequencing used peripheral blood mononuclear cells (PBMCs), obtained at new diagnosis, from a patient treated with antithyroid drugs. This TCR was recovered from a woman aged 18-29 years with Graves disease. The CDR3 here is CASSKDRGVEQYF. In DNA, the CDR3 is TGTGCCAGCAGCAAGGACAGGGGGGTCGAGCAGTACTTC.